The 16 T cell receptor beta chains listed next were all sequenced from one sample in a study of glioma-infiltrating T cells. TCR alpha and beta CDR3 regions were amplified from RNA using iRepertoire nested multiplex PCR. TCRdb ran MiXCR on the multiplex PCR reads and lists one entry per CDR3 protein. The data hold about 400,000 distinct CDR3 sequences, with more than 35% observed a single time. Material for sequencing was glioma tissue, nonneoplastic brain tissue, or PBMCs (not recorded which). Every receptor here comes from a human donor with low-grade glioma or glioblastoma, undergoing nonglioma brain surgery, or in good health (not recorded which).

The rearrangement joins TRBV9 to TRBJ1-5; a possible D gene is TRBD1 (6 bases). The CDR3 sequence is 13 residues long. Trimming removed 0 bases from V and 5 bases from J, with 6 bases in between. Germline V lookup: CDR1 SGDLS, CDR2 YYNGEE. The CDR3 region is CASSVEGDQPQHF. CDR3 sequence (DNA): TGTGCCAGCAGCGTAGAGGGGGATCAGCCCCAGCATTTT.

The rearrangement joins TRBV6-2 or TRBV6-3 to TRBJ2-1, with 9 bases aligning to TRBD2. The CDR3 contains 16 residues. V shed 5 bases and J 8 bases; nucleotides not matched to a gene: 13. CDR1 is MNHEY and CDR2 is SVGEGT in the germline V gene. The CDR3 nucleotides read TGTGCCAGCAGTCCTAATCCGGGACTAGCTAGCGATGAGCAGTTCTTC. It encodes CASSPNPGLASDEQFF.

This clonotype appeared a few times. In nucleotides, the CDR3 is TGTGCCAGCAGTGGGACGGGGCAGTATGAGCCCCAGCATTTT. Protein sequence: CASSGTGQYEPQHF. V usage is TRBV12-3 or TRBV12-4 and J usage is TRBJ1-5; tentative D call: TRBD1 (5 bases). Trimming removed 5 bases at V and 8 bases at J, with 16 bases between. This CDR3 spans 14 amino acids.

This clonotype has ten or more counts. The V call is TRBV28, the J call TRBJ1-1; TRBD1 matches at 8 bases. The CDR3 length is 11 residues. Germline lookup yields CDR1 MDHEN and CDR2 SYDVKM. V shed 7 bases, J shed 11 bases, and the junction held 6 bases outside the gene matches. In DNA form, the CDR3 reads TGTGCCAGCAACGTACAGGGGGAGGCTTTCTTT. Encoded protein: CASNVQGEAFF.

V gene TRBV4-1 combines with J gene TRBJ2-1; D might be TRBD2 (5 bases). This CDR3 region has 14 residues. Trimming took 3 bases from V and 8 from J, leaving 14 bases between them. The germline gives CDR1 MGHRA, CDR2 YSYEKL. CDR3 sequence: CASSQLHGGHEQFF. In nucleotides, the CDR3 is TGCGCCAGCAGCCAGCTCCATGGAGGCCATGAGCAGTTCTTC.

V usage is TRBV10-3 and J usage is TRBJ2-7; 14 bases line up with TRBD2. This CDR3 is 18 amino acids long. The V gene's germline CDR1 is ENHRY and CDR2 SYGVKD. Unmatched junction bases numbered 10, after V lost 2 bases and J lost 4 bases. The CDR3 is CAISERGLAGGGGYEQYF. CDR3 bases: TGTGCCATCAGTGAGCGAGGACTAGCGGGAGGAGGGGGGTACGAGCAGTACTTC.

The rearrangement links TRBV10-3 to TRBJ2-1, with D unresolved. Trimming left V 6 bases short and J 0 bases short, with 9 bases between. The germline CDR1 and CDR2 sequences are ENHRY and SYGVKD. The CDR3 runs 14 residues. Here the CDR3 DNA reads TGTGCCATCAGCAATAAATGCTCCTACAATGAGCAGTTCTTC. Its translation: CAISNKCSYNEQFF.

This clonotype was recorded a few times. Written as DNA, the CDR3 is TGCGCCAGCAGCCAAGTATTCGGGGATTCCTACGAGCAGTACTTC. Amino acid sequence: CASSQVFGDSYEQYF. The chain is built from TRBV4-3 and TRBJ2-7; a weak D match, TRBD2 (5 bases). This CDR3 has 15 amino acids. Trimming left V 1 base short and J 1 base short, with 11 bases between. Germline V lookup: CDR1 LGHNA, CDR2 YSLEER.

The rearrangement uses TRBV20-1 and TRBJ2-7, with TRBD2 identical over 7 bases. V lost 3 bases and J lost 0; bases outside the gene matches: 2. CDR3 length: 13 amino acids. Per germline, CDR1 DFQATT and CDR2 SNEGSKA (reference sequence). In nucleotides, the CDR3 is TGCAGTGCTAGGCGGGGGAGCTCCTACGAGCAGTACTTC. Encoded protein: CSARRGSSYEQYF.

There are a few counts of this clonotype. In DNA, the CDR3 is TGTGCCACCTCCCAGGGGACTAGCGGGAGGGGCTACAATGAGCAGTTCTTC. It specifies CATSQGTSGRGYNEQFF. This chain links TRBV12-3 or TRBV12-4 with TRBJ2-1; 16 nucleotides line up with TRBD2. V gave up 10 bases and J gave up 3 bases; unmatched junction bases: 9. This CDR3 contains 17 residues.

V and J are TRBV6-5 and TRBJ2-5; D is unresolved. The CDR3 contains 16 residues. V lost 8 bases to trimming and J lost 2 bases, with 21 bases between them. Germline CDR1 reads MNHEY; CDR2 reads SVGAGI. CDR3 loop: CASGEISGGPQETQYF. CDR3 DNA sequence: TGTGCCAGCGGTGAAATTAGTGGCGGTCCTCAAGAGACCCAGTACTTC.

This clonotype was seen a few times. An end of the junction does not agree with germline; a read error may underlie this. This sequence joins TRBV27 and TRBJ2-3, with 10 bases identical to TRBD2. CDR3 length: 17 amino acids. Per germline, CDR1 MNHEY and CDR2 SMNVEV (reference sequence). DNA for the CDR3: TGTGCAAGCAGTGCCGAGCGGGAGGGCCGGTGGGCAGATACGCAGTATTTT. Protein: CASSAEREGRWADTQYF.

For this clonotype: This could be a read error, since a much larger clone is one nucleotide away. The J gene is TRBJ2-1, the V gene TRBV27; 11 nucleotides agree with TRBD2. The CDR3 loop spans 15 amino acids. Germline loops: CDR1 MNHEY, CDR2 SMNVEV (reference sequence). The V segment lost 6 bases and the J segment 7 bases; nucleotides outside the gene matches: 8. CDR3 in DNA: TGTGCCAGCAGCGCCGCGACTAGCGGGGCTAATGAGCAGTTCTTC. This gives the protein CASSAATSGANEQFF.

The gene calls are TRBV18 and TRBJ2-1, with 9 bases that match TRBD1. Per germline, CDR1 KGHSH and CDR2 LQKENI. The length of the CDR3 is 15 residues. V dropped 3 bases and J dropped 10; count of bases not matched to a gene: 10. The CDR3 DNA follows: TGTGCCAGCTCACCGGGGACAGGGATTCTTGGAGAGCAGTTCTTC. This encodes CASSPGTGILGEQFF.

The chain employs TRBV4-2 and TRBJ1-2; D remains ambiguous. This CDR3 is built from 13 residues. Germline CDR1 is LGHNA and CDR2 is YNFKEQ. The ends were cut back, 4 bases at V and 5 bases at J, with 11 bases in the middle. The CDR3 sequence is CASSPQLYYGYTF. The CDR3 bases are TGTGCCAGCAGCCCCCAGCTATATTATGGCTACACCTTC.

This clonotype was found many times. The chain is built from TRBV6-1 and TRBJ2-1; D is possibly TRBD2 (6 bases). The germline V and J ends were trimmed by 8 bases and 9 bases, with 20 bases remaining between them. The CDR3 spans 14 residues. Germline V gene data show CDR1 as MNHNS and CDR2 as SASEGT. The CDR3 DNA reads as TGTGCCAGCGGCCTGGACTATTTCGGCATTGAGCAGTTCTTC. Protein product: CASGLDYFGIEQFF.